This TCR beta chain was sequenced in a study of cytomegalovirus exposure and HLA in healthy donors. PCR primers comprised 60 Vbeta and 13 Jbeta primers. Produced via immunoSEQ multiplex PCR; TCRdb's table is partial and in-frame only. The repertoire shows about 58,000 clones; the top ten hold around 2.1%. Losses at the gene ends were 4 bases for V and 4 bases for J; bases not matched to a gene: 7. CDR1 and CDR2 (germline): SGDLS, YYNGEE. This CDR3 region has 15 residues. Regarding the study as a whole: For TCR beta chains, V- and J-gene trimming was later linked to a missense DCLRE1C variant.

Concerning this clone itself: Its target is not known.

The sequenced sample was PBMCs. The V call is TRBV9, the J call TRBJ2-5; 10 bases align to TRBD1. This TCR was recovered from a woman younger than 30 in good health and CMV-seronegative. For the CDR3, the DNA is TGTGCCAGCAGCCCCACCGGGACAGGGGCAGAGACCCAGTACTTC. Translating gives CASSPTGTGAETQYF.